Sequencing of this T cell receptor (beta chain) was carried out in a study of blood T cell repertoires in COVID-19. TCRdb keeps only in-frame clones here, not all; method: immunoSEQ multiplex PCR. The sample has almost 500,000 clones, approximately 90% seen once; the top ten hold approximately 8%. There are 15 residues in the CDR3. CDR1 is SGHAT, CDR2 FQNNGV, per germline. The V end lost 0 bases, the J end lost 5 bases, and 11 bases lay between the germline ends. The TCR originated in a woman in her fifties or sixties who had recovered from COVID-19. The sample consisted of PBMCs or T cells enriched from blood (not recorded which). This chain joins TRBV11-2 and TRBJ1-5; D gene ambiguous. The CDR3 here is CASSLDGRVYQPQHF. Here the CDR3 DNA reads TGTGCCAGCAGCTTAGATGGGAGGGTTTATCAGCCCCAGCATTTT. Combining the CDR3 with reference TRBV11-2 and TRBJ1-5 gives the whole variable domain EAGVAQSPRYKIIEKRQSVAFWCNPISGHATLYWYQQILGQGPKLLIQFQNNGVVDDSQLPKDRFSAERLKGVDSTLKIQPAKLEDSAVYLCASSLDGRVYQPQHFGDGTRLSIL.